These 22 T cell receptor beta chains were all obtained from the same sample, sequenced in a study of vaccination and CD4 T cells after COVID-19. As for treatment: roughly ten-day PBMC culture with coronavirus spike peptide pools or control peptides (ViraFEST assay). Those CD4+ T cells from the unexposed donor predate the COVID-19 pandemic (2011-2018). Once obtained from cultured CD4+ T cells, the DNA was sequenced using the Oncomine TCR Beta short-read assay. TCRdb re-derived calls from the PCR reads in MiXCR, one entry per CDR3 protein. The profile shows under 3,000 distinct CDR3 sequences, 39% of them singletons. These receptors have no known antigen. The sequencing sample was made of CD4+ T cells from blood, cultured in vitro. These receptors were obtained from a human donor in good health.

This clonotype was picked up a small number of times. The chain uses TRBV10-3 and TRBJ2-5, with a possible D match to TRBD2 (5 bases). The CDR3 length is 12 residues. Germline V gene lookup returns CDR1 ENHRY and CDR2 SYGVKD. The V end was cut by 5 bases, the J end by 5 bases, with 9 bases between. The CDR3 nucleotides read TGTGCCATCAGTCCGGGAACGGAGACCCAGTACTTC. Protein product: CAISPGTETQYF.

This clonotype qualifies as medium-sized. The rearrangement links TRBV15 to TRBJ2-7; 10 bases agree with TRBD2. Germline lookup yields CDR1 LNHNV and CDR2 YYDKDF (reference sequence). With V trimmed by 4 bases and J by 0 bases, 12 bases remained unmatched. CDR3 size: 18 residues. The CDR3 coding sequence is TGTGCCACCAGCACACTACCGGGACTAGCGATCAACTCCTACGAGCAGTACTTC. It translates to CATSTLPGLAINSYEQYF.

In this sample, this clonotype turned up a few times. V gene TRBV6-1 combines with J gene TRBJ1-2; D is ambiguous. There are 16 residues in the CDR3. The V end was cut by 5 bases, the J end by 0 bases, with 16 bases between. CDR1 and CDR2 (germline): MNHNS, SASEGT. CDR3: CASSTHPWAANYGYTF. CDR3 sequence (DNA): TGTGCCAGCAGTACCCACCCCTGGGCAGCTAACTATGGCTACACCTTC.

The chain joins TRBV2 to TRBJ2-1; 9 bases agree with TRBD2. Germline values: CDR1 SNHLY, CDR2 FYNNEI. V was pared by 6 bases and J by 5 bases, with 8 bases of the junction left unmatched. The CDR3 extends over 15 amino acids. CDR3 protein: CASSPKLAGDNEQFF. The CDR3 nucleotides are TGTGCCAGCAGCCCGAAACTAGCGGGTGACAATGAGCAGTTCTTC.

This chain joins TRBV7-6 and TRBJ2-3, with D perhaps matching TRBD2 (6 bases). Germline CDR1 is SGHVS and CDR2 is FNYEAQ. This CDR3 region has 14 residues. V was cut by 3 bases and J by 5 bases, with 12 bases left in between. This CDR3 reads CASSFRTSLDTQYF. The CDR3 nucleotides read TGTGCCAGCAGCTTCAGAACTAGCCTAGATACGCAGTATTTT.

This chain links TRBV7-3 with TRBJ2-3; 9 bases map to TRBD2. CDR1 is SGHTA and CDR2 is FQGTGA in the germline V gene. Trimming removed 7 bases from V and 7 bases from J; junction bases left unmatched: 15. This CDR3 is built from 16 residues. The chain's CDR3 is CASTEGTAGGLYTQYF. DNA for the CDR3: TGTGCCAGCACCGAGGGAACAGCGGGGGGCCTCTATACGCAGTATTTT.

V usage is TRBV19 and J usage is TRBJ2-5; 9 bases fit TRBD1. Germline CDR1 reads LNHDA; CDR2 reads SQIVND (reference sequence). The CDR3 has 16 residues. The junction had 6 bases not matched to a gene; V was cut back by 4 bases and J by 0 bases. The CDR3 sequence: CASSNTGGWYQETQYF. Here the CDR3 DNA reads TGTGCCAGTAGTAACACAGGGGGCTGGTACCAAGAGACCCAGTACTTC.

V and J are TRBV30 and TRBJ1-6; 8 bases align to TRBD1. This CDR3 has 13 residues. Germline V CDR1 and CDR2: GTSNPN, SVGIG (reference sequence). The ends lost 5 bases at V and 7 bases at J; junction bases unmatched: 4. This CDR3 is CAWGGDRNSPLHF. The CDR3 DNA reads as TGTGCCTGGGGAGGGGACAGGAATTCACCCCTCCACTTT. Full variable domain (remainder filled in from reference TRBV30 and TRBJ1-6): SQTIHQWPATLVQPVGSPLSLECTVEGTSNPNLYWYRQAAGRGLQLLFYSVGIGQISSEVPQNLSASRPQDRQFILSSKKLLLSDSGFYLCAWGGDRNSPLHFGNGTRLTVT.

The gene calls are TRBV6-1 and TRBJ1-1; no clear D gene. The CDR3 covers 14 residues. Per the germline V gene, CDR1 is MNHNS and CDR2 is SASEGT. With 4 bases removed from V and 1 base from J, the gap between germline ends came to 10 bases. CDR3 DNA sequence: TGTGCCAGCAGTGTGGAGGCCCAGAACACTGAAGCTTTCTTT. Residues: CASSVEAQNTEAFF.

This clonotype was seen more than once but under ten times. This CDR3 reads CASSLSGFNYGYTF. For the CDR3, the DNA is TGTGCCAGCAGTTTATCGGGGTTCAACTATGGCTACACCTTC. The chain carries TRBV28 and TRBJ1-2; D ambiguous. Trimming took off 1 base at V and 2 bases at J, with 8 bases between the two ends. Germline CDR1 and CDR2: MDHEN and SYDVKM. CDR3 length: 14 residues.

The V gene is TRBV7-3, the J gene TRBJ2-1; 8 positions match TRBD1. The CDR3 totals 16 residues. V lost 2 bases, J lost 6 bases, and 9 bases stayed unmatched. The germline V gene encodes CDR1 SGHTA and CDR2 FQGTGA. The CDR3 sequence is CASSLLTTGASNEQFF. The CDR3 region has the DNA TGTGCCAGCAGCTTACTAACGACAGGGGCCTCCAATGAGCAGTTCTTC.

The chain employs TRBV29-1 and TRBJ2-1; the D is unclear. Deletions cut 5 bases from V and 5 bases from J, with 10 bases between. This CDR3 is 12 amino acids long. CDR1 and CDR2 (germline): SQVTM, ANQGSEA. The CDR3 nucleotides are TGCAGCGTTAGGCCAACCAACAATGAGCAGTTCTTC. This encodes CSVRPTNNEQFF.

A few counts support this clonotype. The V call is TRBV7-9, the J call TRBJ1-6; TRBD1 agrees at 8 bases. V shed 4 bases and J 10 bases; nucleotides not matched to a gene: 15. Germline CDR1 reads SEHNR; CDR2 reads FQNEAQ (reference sequence). The CDR3 has 17 residues. Here the CDR3 DNA reads TGTGCCAGCAGCTCACACGAAAGACAGGGGCGGGAATCACCCCTCCACTTT. Translation: CASSSHERQGRESPLHF.

This clonotype has just a few counts. The rearrangement uses TRBV10-3 and TRBJ2-5, with 8 bases lining up with TRBD1. The CDR3 spans 13 residues. With 4 bases clipped from V and 5 bases from J, the junction kept 3 bases outside the gene matches. Germline CDR1 ENHRY, CDR2 SYGVKD. CDR3 coding DNA: TGTGCCATCAGTGGGACAGGGAGGGAGACCCAGTACTTC. The encoded protein is CAISGTGRETQYF.

The table lists this clonotype with a few counts. V is TRBV19 and J is TRBJ1-5; D possibly corresponds to TRBD1 (5 bases). Germline V gene lookup returns CDR1 LNHDA and CDR2 SQIVND (reference sequence). The germline V and J ends were trimmed by 6 bases and 3 bases, with 24 bases remaining between them. The CDR3 spans 18 residues. The DNA for the CDR3 is TGTGCCAGTAGCCTGTACGGTCAGGGCGGTATTTCCAATCAGCCCCAGCATTTT. Encoded protein: CASSLYGQGGISNQPQHF.

The chain employs TRBV7-2 and TRBJ2-2; D may be TRBD1 (5 bases). Germline CDR1 is SGHTA and CDR2 is FQGNSA. This CDR3 has 13 amino acids. V was shortened by 5 bases and J by 6 bases, with 10 bases between the two germline ends. CDR3: CASSPQGAGELFF. DNA for the CDR3: TGTGCCAGCAGCCCCCAGGGTGCCGGGGAGCTGTTTTTT.

The chain is built from TRBV20-1 and TRBJ1-6; perhaps TRBD1 as D (6 bases). CDR1 DFQATT and CDR2 SNEGSKA come from the germline V gene (reference sequence). The CDR3 has 17 amino acids. V gave up 1 base and J gave up 10 bases, with 23 bases separating them. The CDR3 loop reads CSARAGTTGGLYSPLHF. The CDR3 bases are TGCAGTGCTAGAGCTGGGACAACGGGGGGCTTATACTCACCCCTCCACTTT.

This clonotype was counted a single time. The chain joins TRBV10-3 to TRBJ1-4, with 9 bases lining up with TRBD1. V lost 9 bases and J lost 7; bases outside the gene matches: 6. From germline, CDR1 is ENHRY and CDR2 SYGVKD. This CDR3 contains 13 residues. CDR3 in amino acids: CAIGTGTGEKLFF. Here the CDR3 DNA reads TGTGCCATTGGGACAGGGACAGGTGAAAAACTGTTTTTT.

The chain carries TRBV6-1 and TRBJ2-2; TRBD2 matches 9 bases. The germline CDR1 and CDR2 sequences are MNHNS and SASEGT. The trim removed 6 bases at V and 3 bases at J, leaving 8 bases unmatched. The CDR3 is 16 amino acids. The chain's CDR3 is CASSARLAVDTGELFF. The CDR3 DNA reads TGTGCCAGCAGCGCTAGACTAGCGGTTGACACCGGGGAGCTGTTTTTT.

This clonotype qualifies as medium-sized. The V gene is TRBV19, the J gene TRBJ1-1; a possible D gene is TRBD1 (5 bases). There are 14 residues in the CDR3. The germline V and J ends were trimmed by 7 bases and 4 bases, with 16 bases remaining between them. Germline CDR1 LNHDA, CDR2 SQIVND (reference sequence). This CDR3 reads CASTSSAGSTEAFF. In nucleotides, the CDR3 is TGTGCCAGTACCTCCTCAGCAGGGAGCACTGAAGCTTTCTTT. Based on the CDR3 plus reference TRBV19 and TRBJ1-1, the full variable domain is DGGITQSPKYLFRKEGQNVTLSCEQNLNHDAMYWYRQDPGQGLRLIYYSQIVNDFQKGDIAEGYSVSREKKESFPLTVTSAQKNPTAFYLCASTSSAGSTEAFFGQGTRLTVV.

This clonotype was counted only a few times. This sequence joins TRBV30 and TRBJ1-2, with a possible D match to TRBD1 (6 bases). From germline, CDR1 is GTSNPN and CDR2 SVGIG (reference sequence). V was trimmed by 6 bases and J by 1 base, leaving 9 bases between them. The CDR3 is made up of 12 amino acids. The CDR3 nucleotides read TGTGCCTGCCGGACAGTTAACTATGGCTACACCTTC. Protein sequence: CACRTVNYGYTF.

The chain is built from TRBV6-5 and TRBJ2-7; 10 bases are a match to TRBD2. This CDR3 spans 15 amino acids. V lost 2 bases to trimming and J lost 0 bases; unmatched junction nucleotides: 1. Germline CDR1 MNHEY, CDR2 SVGAGI. The DNA for the CDR3 is TGTGCCAGCAGTTACCCTAGCGGGAGCTCCTACGAGCAGTACTTC. It codes for CASSYPSGSSYEQYF.